A single sample gave rise to the 17 T cell receptor beta chains below, sequenced in a study of T cells in women clearing cervical HPV infection (dated by TCRdb to 2016 to 2019). The library was generated by the immunoSEQ multiplex PCR assay. TCRdb mirrors the immuneACCESS table, restricted to in-frame sequences. Some clones are absent from its copies; in checked studies, under half trace to an unresolved V gene, and the reason for the others is unknown. The sample's clone listing holds approximately 16,000 clones. The ten largest clonotypes hold about 11% of the sample. Sequenced sample: blood buffy coat. The receptors here all came from a woman between 18 and 70 years old with a cervical HPV16 infection that either progressed to CIN3+ or cleared (not recorded which).

As to this clone: The read ends 3 residues before the CDR3 terminus; that terminus is restored from the germline J gene. V gene TRBV7-9 combines with J gene TRBJ2-3; D might be TRBD1 (5 bases). Germline lookup yields CDR1 SEHNR and CDR2 FQNEAQ (reference sequence). The CDR3 is made up of 14 amino acids. The CDR3: CASSLSGRAETQYF. The part of the CDR3 DNA that was read is TGTGCCAGCAGCTTATCAGGCAGGGCGGAGACG.

Turning to this clone: One end of the junction is discordant with germline, which a read error may explain. The read gets to within 3 residues of the CDR3 end, and the germline J gene fills in the rest. The chain joins TRBV7-9 to TRBJ2-7; 7 nucleotides line up with TRBD2. CDR1 is SEHNR, CDR2 FQNEAQ, per germline (reference sequence). The CDR3 has 13 residues. CDR3 loop: CTSSQGLAYEQYF. The CDR3 DNA, read in part, is TGTACCAGCAGCCAAGGACTAGCCTACGAG. The variable domain in full, completed from reference TRBV7-9 and TRBJ2-7, reads DTGVSQNPRHKITKRGQNVTFRCDPISEHNRLYWYRQTLGQGPEFLTYFQNEAQLEKSRLLSDRFSAERPKGSFSTLEIQRTEQGDSAMYLCTSSQGLAYEQYFGPGTRLTVT.

Notes on this clone: The read gets to within 3 residues of the CDR3 end, and the germline J gene fills in the rest. The V and J genes are TRBV7-9 and TRBJ2-1; possible D gene TRBD2, 5 bases. Germline V gene data show CDR1 as SEHNR and CDR2 as FQNEAQ (reference sequence). CDR3 length: 14 residues. Trimming took 4 bases from V and 2 from J, leaving 9 bases between them. CDR3 bases read: TGTGCCAGCAGCTCCGGCGGGCCCTACAATGAG. Protein product: CASSSGGPYNE. The CDR3 reads in full as CASSSGGPYNEQFF.

As regards this clone: The read terminates 3 residues ahead of where the CDR3 ends, so the germline J gene completes it. The genes are TRBV7-2 and TRBJ2-1; D perhaps matches TRBD1 (5 bases). With 3 bases removed from V and 6 bases from J, the gap between germline ends came to 12 bases. Germline values: CDR1 SGHTA, CDR2 FQGNSA. This CDR3 is 14 amino acids long. The CDR3 reads CASSFTGPINEQFF. The sequenced CDR3 bases are TGTGCCAGCAGCTTCACAGGACCTATCAATGAG.

Comment on this clone: From the germline J gene comes the end of the CDR3, since the read stops 3 residues before it. This chain joins TRBV19 and TRBJ2-1, with a tentative D call TRBD1 (6 bases). CDR1 and CDR2 from the germline V gene are LNHDA and SQIVND (reference sequence). The CDR3 spans 15 residues. The V and J ends lost 6 bases and 6 bases respectively, with 18 bases between them. Incomplete CDR3 DNA: TGTGCCAGTAGCCTGACAGGTAAATCCCTCAATGAG. This translates into CASSLTGKSLNE. From start to end, the CDR3 is CASSLTGKSLNEQFF.

To note about this clone: The CDR3 goes on 3 residues after the read ends, and that part is filled in from the germline J gene. The gene calls are TRBV11-3 and TRBJ2-3, with TRBD2 matching 11 bases. Germline loops: CDR1 SGHNT, CDR2 YENEEA. V was pared by 5 bases and J by 8 bases, with 9 bases of the junction left unmatched. The length of the CDR3 is 15 residues. The part of the CDR3 DNA that was read is TGTGCCAGCAGCCTAAGGACTAGCGGGCGGATTACG. Residues: CASSLRTSGRIT. The whole CDR3 protein reads CASSLRTSGRITQYF.

Turning to this clone: The read halts 3 residues ahead of the CDR3 end, with the missing end drawn from the germline J gene. The rearrangement joins TRBV27 to TRBJ2-7; TRBD2 might be the D (6 bases). This CDR3 spans 12 amino acids. Germline CDR1 MNHEY, CDR2 SMNVEV (reference sequence). V shed 10 bases and J shed 2 bases, with 12 bases lying between them. The CDR3 region is CANRRGTYEQYF. CDR3 DNA, as far as it was read: TGTGCCAACCGGCGGGGCACCTACGAG.

As concerns this clone: Read sequence stops 3 residues before the CDR3 end, and the germline J gene provides the missing end. This sequence joins TRBV11-3 and TRBJ2-7, with TRBD1 as a possible D gene (6 bases). Germline loops: CDR1 SGHNT, CDR2 YENEEA. This CDR3 has 12 amino acids. The germline V and J ends were trimmed by 7 bases and 3 bases, with 10 bases remaining between them. The CDR3: CASTQQGYEQYF. The sequenced CDR3 bases are TGTGCCAGCACCCAACAGGGCTACGAG. The full variable domain, in which reference TRBV11-3 and TRBJ2-7 provide the parts outside the CDR3, is EAGVVQSPRYKIIEKKQPVAFWCNPISGHNTLYWYLQNLGQGPELLIRYENEEAVDDSQLPKDRFSAERLKGVDSTLKIQPAELGDSAVYLCASTQQGYEQYFGPGTRLTVT.

About this clone: The CDR3 extends 3 residues past the end of the read, so its final part is completed from the germline J gene. Other nucleotide sequences from this sample produce the same CDR3. V is TRBV30 and J is TRBJ2-4; no clear D gene. CDR3 length: 11 residues. Per the germline V gene, CDR1 is GTSNPN and CDR2 is SVGIG (reference sequence). The CDR3 is CACSDSYGQYF. The covered CDR3 bases are TGTGCCTGCTCGGATAGCTATGGT.

Details on this clone: The CDR3 extends 3 residues past the end of the read, so its final part is completed from the germline J gene. V is TRBV11-3 and J is TRBJ2-5, with 7 bases matching TRBD1. Trimming took 5 bases from V and 5 from J; bases not matched to a gene: 8. The CDR3 runs to 14 residues. Germline CDR1 reads SGHNT; CDR2 reads YENEEA. The part of the CDR3 DNA that was read is TGTGCCAGCAGCCGCAGACAGGGTGAGGAGACC. Residues: CASSRRQGEET. The full CDR3 sequence reads CASSRRQGEETQYF.

This CDR3 is CASNEGRISYGYTF. Partial CDR3 DNA: TGTGCCAGTAACGAGGGGCGCATTAGCTATGGC. The chain is built from TRBV19 and TRBJ1-2, with D tentatively TRBD1 (5 bases). The CDR3 is cut off 3 residues early in the read; its end comes from the germline J gene. Trimming stripped 7 bases from V and 4 bases from J, with 16 bases between. Germline V CDR1 and CDR2: LNHDA, SQIVND (reference sequence). The CDR3 is made up of 14 amino acids.

About this clone itself: At one boundary the junction diverges from the germline segment, which might be a read error. CDR3 sequence reads: CSGKTGDTGELFF. Partial CDR3 DNA: TGCAGCGGGAAGACAGGGGACACCGGCGAG. This sequence joins TRBV29-1 and TRBJ2-2, with 8 bases that match TRBD1. The read halts 3 residues ahead of the CDR3 end, with the missing end drawn from the germline J gene. This CDR3 has 13 residues. Germline V gene lookup returns CDR1 SQVTM and CDR2 ANQGSEA.

Points on this clone: The read falls 3 residues short of the CDR3 end, and the missing part is taken from the germline J gene. V gene TRBV20-1 combines with J gene TRBJ2-7, with 11 bases that match TRBD2. The CDR3 contains 15 residues. V lost 5 bases to trimming and J lost 6 bases; unmatched junction nucleotides: 12. The germline V gene encodes CDR1 DFQATT and CDR2 SNEGSKA (reference sequence). CDR3 DNA (partial): TGCAGTGCTCAGACCGGGACTAGCGGTCTTAGCGAG. Its protein product is CSAQTGTSGLSE. The whole CDR3 protein reads CSAQTGTSGLSEQYF.

Remarks on this clone: The observed sequence ends 3 residues before the CDR3 terminus, with the missing tail filled in from the germline J gene. The chain uses TRBV20-1 and TRBJ1-4; D might be TRBD1 (6 bases). The length of the CDR3 is 15 residues. The germline gives CDR1 DFQATT, CDR2 SNEGSKA (reference sequence). The part of the CDR3 DNA that was read is TGCAGTGCTCAAAACAGGGATTTCTATAATTCACCA. It yields the protein CSAQNRDFYNSP. The CDR3 in its entirety is CSAQNRDFYNSPLFF.

Of note for this clone: The read ends 3 residues shy of where the CDR3 ends; the end is completed using the germline J gene. This chain links TRBV5-1 with TRBJ2-1; 8 positions agree with TRBD2. Germline loops: CDR1 SGHRS, CDR2 YFSETQ. This CDR3 contains 15 residues. Trimming took 3 bases from V and 6 from J; bases not matched to a gene: 8. CDR3 amino acids: CASSSGGTLANEQFF. The CDR3 DNA, read in part, is TGCGCCAGCAGCTCGGGGGGGACTCTAGCCAATGAG.

With respect to this clone: The sequence runs out 3 residues before the end of the CDR3; the remainder is reconstructed from the germline J gene. This chain joins TRBV11-2 and TRBJ2-3; D perhaps matches TRBD2 (6 bases). The CDR3 runs to 14 residues. The V gene's germline CDR1 is SGHAT and CDR2 FQNNGV. Incomplete CDR3 DNA: TGTGCCAGCAGCTTAGGCGCAACGGGGGAGACG. This sequence encodes CASSLGATGET. The full CDR3 protein reads CASSLGATGETQYF. The full variable domain, its missing parts supplied by reference TRBV11-2 and TRBJ2-3, is EAGVAQSPRYKIIEKRQSVAFWCNPISGHATLYWYQQILGQGPKLLIQFQNNGVVDDSQLPKDRFSAERLKGVDSTLKIQPAKLEDSAVYLCASSLGATGETQYFGPGTRLTVL.

This CDR3 reads CSATNLRGGSSSYEQYF. The CDR3 DNA, read in part, is TGCAGTGCTACAAATCTAAGAGGCGGGTCTTCCTCCTACGAG. The chain is built from TRBV20-1 and TRBJ2-7; D may be TRBD2 (5 bases). The read gets to within 3 residues of the CDR3 end, and the germline J gene fills in the rest. The V gene's germline CDR1 is DFQATT and CDR2 SNEGSKA (reference sequence). Trimming removed 4 bases from V and 0 bases from J, with 22 bases in between. The CDR3 contains 17 residues.